This T cell receptor (beta chain) appears in the sequencing data of a study of CD8+CD57+ T cells in acquired aplastic anemia. About the study: Yields of DNA that came from sorted CD4+ and CD8+ cells averaged around 3 ug.

This clonotype was found a few times. The authors sequenced patients whose flow cytometry had shown CD8+CD57+ cell expansion. For CDR3 and TCR beta VDJ profiling, genomic DNA was the template used. MiXCR, run by TCRdb on the reads, gives a single entry per CDR3 protein. The sample yields 200,000 to 250,000 distinct CDR3 sequences, 65% seen once. Germline V gene data show CDR1 as GTSNPN and CDR2 as SVGIG (reference sequence). The CDR3 is 13 amino acids. V was shortened by 3 bases and J by 0 bases, with 9 bases between the two germline ends. Sequenced material: sorted CD4+, CD8+, or CD8+CD57+ T cells (not recorded which) from PBMCs. The clonotype originates from a human donor with aplastic anemia. The chain recombines TRBV30 with TRBJ2-7; the D gene is possibly TRBD2 (6 bases). The CDR3 nucleotides are TGTGCCTGGAGAGGAGGGAGCTCCTACGAGCAGTACTTC. Protein product: CAWRGGSSYEQYF.